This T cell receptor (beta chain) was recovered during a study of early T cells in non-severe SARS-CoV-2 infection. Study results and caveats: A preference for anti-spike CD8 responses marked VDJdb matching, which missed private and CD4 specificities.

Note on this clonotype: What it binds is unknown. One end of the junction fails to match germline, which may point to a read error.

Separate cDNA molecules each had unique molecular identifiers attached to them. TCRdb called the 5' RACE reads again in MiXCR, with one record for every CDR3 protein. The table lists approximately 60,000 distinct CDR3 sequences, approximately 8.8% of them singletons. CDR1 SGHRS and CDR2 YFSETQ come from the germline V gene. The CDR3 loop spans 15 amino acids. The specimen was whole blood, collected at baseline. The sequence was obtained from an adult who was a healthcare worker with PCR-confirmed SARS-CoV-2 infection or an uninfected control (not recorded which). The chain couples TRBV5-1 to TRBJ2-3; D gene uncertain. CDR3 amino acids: CASSSGPPITDTQYF. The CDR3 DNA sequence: TGCGCCAGTAGCTCCGGACCTCCCATCACAGATACGCAGTATTTT.